This T cell receptor (beta chain) was identified during a study of human T cells and chemical hapten exposure. Study background: Patients, mostly women, had alopecia areata, alopecia totalis or alopecia universalis.

Per the original methods: TCR counts had a median of about 92,000 per sample and spanned 23,224 to 690,600. TCRdb recomputed calls from the RACE reads with MiXCR, one row per CDR3 protein. For this entry, the V and J calls and clone size follow TCRdb and not the study's own pipeline. The sample yields 200,000 to 300,000 distinct CDR3 sequences, about 8.6% seen once. The V end lost 4 bases, the J end lost 4 bases, and 9 bases lay between the germline ends. Germline CDR1 MNHEY, CDR2 SVGEGT. The CDR3 loop spans 13 amino acids. Time point denoted: pre-sensitization, week 0. Treatment given: therapeutic diphenylcyclopropenone sensitization with weekly scalp DPC. It was from unfractionated whole blood that total RNA was extracted. The table lists this clonotype with a few counts.

The TCR comes from a woman aged 40 to 50 with alopecia areata. Some clones in this sample may be carry-over from other donors' samples. The chain links TRBV6-2 or TRBV6-3 to TRBJ2-3, with a possible D match to TRBD2 (5 bases). Sequencing used whole blood, obtained in connection with sensitization to the hapten diphenylcyclopropenone (DPC). The CDR3 DNA sequence: TGTGCCAGCAGTTTAGCGCTCGCAGATACGCAGTATTTT. Translation: CASSLALADTQYF.